The T cell receptor beta chain described here comes from a study of T cell changes during pregnancy in multiple sclerosis. Germline V CDR1 and CDR2: KGHSH, LQKENI. This CDR3 is 16 amino acids long. J lost 7 bases, V lost 2 bases, and 9 bases had no gene match. Assay used: immunoSEQ multiplex PCR; TCRdb lists only in-frame clones, some missing. The sample lists tens of thousands of clones; about 91% were seen once. The clonotype was recovered from a female donor with multiple sclerosis, enrolled in a pregnancy study. The material sequenced was peripheral blood, taken before pregnancy. The chain carries TRBV18 and TRBJ1-5, with 9 bases that match TRBD1. The CDR3 is CASSPGPGQGGQPQHF. DNA for the CDR3: TGTGCCAGCTCACCAGGGCCGGGACAGGGTGGCCAGCCCCAGCATTTT.